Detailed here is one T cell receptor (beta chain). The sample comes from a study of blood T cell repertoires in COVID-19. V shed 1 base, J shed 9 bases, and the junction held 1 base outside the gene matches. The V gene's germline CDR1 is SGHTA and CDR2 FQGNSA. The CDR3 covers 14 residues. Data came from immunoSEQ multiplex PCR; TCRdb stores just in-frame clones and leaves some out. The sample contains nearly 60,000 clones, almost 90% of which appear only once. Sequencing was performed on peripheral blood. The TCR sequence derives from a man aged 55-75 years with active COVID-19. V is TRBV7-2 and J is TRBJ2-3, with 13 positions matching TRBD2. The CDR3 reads CASSLEGLAGTQYF. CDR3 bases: TGTGCCAGCAGCTTAGAGGGACTAGCGGGAACGCAGTATTTT. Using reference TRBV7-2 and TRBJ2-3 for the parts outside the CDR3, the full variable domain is GAGVSQSPSNKVTEKGKDVELRCDPISGHTALYWYRQSLGQGLEFLIYFQGNSAPDKSGLPSDRFSAERTGGSVSTLTIQRTQQEDSAVYLCASSLEGLAGTQYFGPGTRLTVL.